This entry lists 15 T cell receptor beta chains sequenced from one sample in a study of T cell changes during pregnancy in multiple sclerosis. Generated by immunoSEQ multiplex PCR, the TCRdb table keeps only in-frame clones and is missing some. The table records roughly 86,000 clones, approximately 92% of them present only once. The sample was peripheral blood, taken in the first trimester of pregnancy. The receptors derive from a female donor with multiple sclerosis, enrolled in a pregnancy study.

The genes are TRBV7-8 and TRBJ2-5; a weak D match, TRBD2 (5 bases). Germline-derived CDR1 and CDR2 are SGHVS and FQNEAQ. The germline V and J ends were trimmed by 3 bases and 6 bases, with 11 bases remaining between them. The CDR3 extends over 13 amino acids. CDR3 loop: CASSLSGDKTQYF. The CDR3 DNA sequence: TGTGCCAGCAGCTTGAGCGGTGATAAGACCCAGTACTTC.

The rearrangement links TRBV15 to TRBJ2-6; a possible D gene is TRBD1 (5 bases). This CDR3 region has 17 residues. Germline CDR1 reads LNHNV; CDR2 reads YYDKDF (reference sequence). Trimming cost V 2 bases and J 0 bases, with 11 bases left between them. This CDR3 is CATSRWGTGSGANVLTF. The CDR3 region has the DNA TGTGCCACCAGCAGATGGGGCACGGGCTCTGGGGCCAACGTCCTGACTTTC.

V gene TRBV7-9 combines with J gene TRBJ2-7; D is perhaps TRBD1 (6 bases). Trimming removed 10 bases from V and 7 bases from J, with 14 bases in between. CDR1 SEHNR and CDR2 FQNEAQ come from the germline V gene (reference sequence). This CDR3 has 11 residues. The CDR3 coding sequence is TGTGCCACCTGGACAGTGGGAGAGCAGTACTTC. This gives the protein CATWTVGEQYF.

V is TRBV28 and J is TRBJ2-2, with D tentatively TRBD1 (6 bases). From germline, CDR1 is MDHEN and CDR2 SYDVKM. The CDR3 extends over 13 amino acids. V gave up 6 bases and J gave up 7 bases, with 12 bases separating them. CDR3 sequence (DNA): TGTGCCAGCAGGCCAGGGGTCGTCGGGGAGCTGTTTTTT. It codes for CASRPGVVGELFF.

The gene calls are TRBV4-1 and TRBJ2-5; possibly TRBD1 for D (5 bases). The V end was cut by 0 bases, the J end by 4 bases, with 12 bases between. Germline CDR1 reads MGHRA; CDR2 reads YSYEKL. The CDR3 contains 15 residues. CDR3 region: CASSQDQNRPETQYF. The DNA of the CDR3 is TGCGCCAGCAGCCAAGATCAGAACAGGCCAGAGACCCAGTACTTC.

This clone has more than one count but fewer than ten. V is TRBV28 and J is TRBJ2-1; 7 bases fit TRBD2. Losses at the gene ends were 8 bases for V and 4 bases for J; bases not matched to a gene: 11. Germline CDR1 MDHEN, CDR2 SYDVKM. The CDR3 covers 15 residues. CDR3 nucleotide sequence: TGTGCCAGCCGAAACGGGGGGAAGGTTTACAATGAGCAGTTCTTC. This codes for CASRNGGKVYNEQFF.

The CDR3 sequence: CASSTTGTKNTEAFF. The CDR3, as DNA: TGTGCCAGTAGTACGACAGGGACGAAGAACACTGAAGCTTTCTTT. This rearrangement joins TRBV19 to TRBJ1-1; TRBD1 agrees at 7 bases. V lost 4 bases, J lost 1 base, and 6 bases stayed unmatched. The CDR3 has 15 amino acids. Germline V lookup: CDR1 LNHDA, CDR2 SQIVND (reference sequence).

This chain uses TRBV27 with TRBJ2-3, with TRBD2 matching 8 bases. The V gene's germline CDR1 is MNHEY and CDR2 SMNVEV (reference sequence). The V gene end was trimmed by 4 bases and the J gene end by 6 bases; junction bases not matched to a gene: 9. The CDR3 has 15 amino acids. CDR3 nucleotides: TGTGCCAGCAGTTCCGGACTAGCTGGTTTCGATACGCAGTATTTT. The encoded protein is CASSSGLAGFDTQYF.

This chain joins TRBV18 and TRBJ2-5, with 7 positions matching TRBD2. The junction had 6 bases not matched to a gene; V was cut back by 3 bases and J by 2 bases. CDR1 and CDR2 (germline): KGHSH, LQKENI. This CDR3 has 15 amino acids. CDR3 in amino acids: CASSPLPAGQETQYF. The CDR3 DNA reads TGTGCCAGCTCACCGCTCCCAGCGGGGCAAGAGACCCAGTACTTC.

The V and J genes are TRBV28 and TRBJ2-1; 7 positions agree with TRBD2. The CDR3 extends over 15 amino acids. CDR1 is MDHEN and CDR2 is SYDVKM in the germline V gene. The V and J ends lost 7 bases and 4 bases, in that order; junction bases with no gene match: 10. The CDR3 is CASTERRGIYNEQFF. The CDR3 region has the DNA TGTGCCAGCACGGAACGGCGGGGGATTTACAATGAGCAGTTCTTC.

The chain couples TRBV28 to TRBJ1-2; TRBD1 is a possible D gene (6 bases). Germline CDR1 MDHEN, CDR2 SYDVKM. Deletions cut 6 bases from V and 3 bases from J, with 14 bases between. This CDR3 has 14 amino acids. The CDR3 coding sequence is TGTGCCAGCAGGATTTCGGGACAAGACTATGGCTACACCTTC. Protein: CASRISGQDYGYTF.

The V and J genes are TRBV14 and TRBJ2-2; 12 nucleotides agree with TRBD1. V was pared by 7 bases and J by 7 bases, with 7 bases of the junction left unmatched. There are 15 residues in the CDR3. Germline-derived CDR1 and CDR2 are SGHDN and FVKESK. CDR3 sequence: CASKGTGGAVGELFF. CDR3 coding DNA: TGTGCCAGCAAAGGGACAGGGGGCGCCGTCGGGGAGCTGTTTTTT.

The rearrangement uses TRBV5-5 and TRBJ2-2; the D is unclear. The CDR3 loop spans 16 amino acids. CDR1 is SGHKS and CDR2 is YYEKEE in the germline V gene (reference sequence). V lost 1 base, J lost 3 bases, and 13 bases lay in between. In DNA form, the CDR3 reads TGTGCCAGCAGCTTGTATATCGGGTTGTACACCGGGGAGCTGTTTTTT. The encoded protein is CASSLYIGLYTGELFF.

The chain uses TRBV7-8 and TRBJ2-1, with D perhaps matching TRBD2 (5 bases). CDR1 is SGHVS, CDR2 FQNEAQ, per germline. V was pared by 1 base and J by 4 bases, with 11 bases between. The CDR3 consists of 15 residues. In nucleotides, the CDR3 is TGTGCCAGCAGCTTAGTACAGACGGGATACAATGAGCAGTTCTTC. Protein product: CASSLVQTGYNEQFF.

The chain links TRBV15 to TRBJ2-1; tentative D call: TRBD1 (5 bases). Trimming removed 3 bases from V and 0 bases from J, with 9 bases in between. The CDR3 spans 15 residues. Germline loops: CDR1 LNHNV, CDR2 YYDKDF (reference sequence). CDR3 sequence (DNA): TGTGCCACCAGCAGCAGTAGGGGCTCCTACAATGAGCAGTTCTTC. This translates into CATSSSRGSYNEQFF. Variable domain in full (rest from reference TRBV15 and TRBJ2-1): DAMVIQNPRYQVTQFGKPVTLSCSQTLNHNVMYWYQQKSSQAPKLLFHYYDKDFNNEADTPDNFQSRRPNTSFCFLDIRSPGLGDTAMYLCATSSSRGSYNEQFFGPGTRLTVL.